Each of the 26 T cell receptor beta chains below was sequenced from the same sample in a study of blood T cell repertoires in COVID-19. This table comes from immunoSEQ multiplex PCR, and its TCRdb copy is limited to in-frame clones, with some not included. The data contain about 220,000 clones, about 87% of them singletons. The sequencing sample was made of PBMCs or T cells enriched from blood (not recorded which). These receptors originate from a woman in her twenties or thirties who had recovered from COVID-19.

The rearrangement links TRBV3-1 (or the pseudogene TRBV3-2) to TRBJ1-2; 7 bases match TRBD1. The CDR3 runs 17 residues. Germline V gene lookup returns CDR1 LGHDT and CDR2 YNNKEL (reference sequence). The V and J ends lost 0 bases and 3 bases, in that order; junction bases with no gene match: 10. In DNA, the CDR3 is TGTGCCAGCAGCCAAGAGGGGGCGAGGGGGCGGGACTATGGCTACACCTTC. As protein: CASSQEGARGRDYGYTF.

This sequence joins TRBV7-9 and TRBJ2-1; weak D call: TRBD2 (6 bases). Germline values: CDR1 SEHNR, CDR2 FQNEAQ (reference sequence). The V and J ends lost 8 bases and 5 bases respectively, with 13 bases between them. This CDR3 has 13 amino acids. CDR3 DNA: TGTGCCAGCGCGACTAGTTTGAACAATGAGCAGTTCTTC. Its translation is CASATSLNNEQFF.

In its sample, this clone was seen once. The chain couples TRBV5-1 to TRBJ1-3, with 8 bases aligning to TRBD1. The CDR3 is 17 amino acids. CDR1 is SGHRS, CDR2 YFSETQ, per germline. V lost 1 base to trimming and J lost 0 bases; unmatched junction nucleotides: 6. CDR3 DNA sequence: TGCGCCAGCAGCTTGTGGACAGGGACGAGCTCTGGAAACACCATATATTTT. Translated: CASSLWTGTSSGNTIYF.

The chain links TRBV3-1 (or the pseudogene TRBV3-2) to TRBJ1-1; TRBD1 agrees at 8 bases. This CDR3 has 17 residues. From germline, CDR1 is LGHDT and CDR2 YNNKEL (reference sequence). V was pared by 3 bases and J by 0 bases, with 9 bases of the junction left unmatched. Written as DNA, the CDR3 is TGTGCCAGCAGCCACCCAGGGCAGGGGGCGATGAACACTGAAGCTTTCTTT. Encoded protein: CASSHPGQGAMNTEAFF.

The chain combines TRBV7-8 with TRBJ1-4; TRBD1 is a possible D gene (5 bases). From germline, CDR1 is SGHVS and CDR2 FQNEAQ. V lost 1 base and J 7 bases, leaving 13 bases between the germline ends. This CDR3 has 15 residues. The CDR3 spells CASSLVRGSGEKLFF. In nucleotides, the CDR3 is TGTGCCAGCAGCTTAGTAAGGGGATCTGGTGAAAAACTGTTTTTT.

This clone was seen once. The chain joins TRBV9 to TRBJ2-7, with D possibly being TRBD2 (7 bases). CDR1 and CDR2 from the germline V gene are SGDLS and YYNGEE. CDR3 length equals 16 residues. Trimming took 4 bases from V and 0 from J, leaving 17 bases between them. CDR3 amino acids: CASSPLGGGLSYEQYF. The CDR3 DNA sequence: TGTGCCAGCAGCCCCCTGGGGGGGGGCCTCTCCTACGAGCAGTACTTC.

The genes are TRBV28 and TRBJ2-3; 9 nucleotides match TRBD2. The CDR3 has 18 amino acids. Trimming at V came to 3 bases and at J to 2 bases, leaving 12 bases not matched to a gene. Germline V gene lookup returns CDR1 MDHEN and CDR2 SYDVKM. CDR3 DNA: TGTGCCAGCAGTTTCTATTTATCGGCGGGGGGGAACACAGATACGCAGTATTTT. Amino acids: CASSFYLSAGGNTDTQYF.

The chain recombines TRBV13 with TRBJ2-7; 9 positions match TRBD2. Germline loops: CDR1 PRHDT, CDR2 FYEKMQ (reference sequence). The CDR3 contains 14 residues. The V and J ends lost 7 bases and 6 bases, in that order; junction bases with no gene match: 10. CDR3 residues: CASTFSGGGGEQYF. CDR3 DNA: TGTGCCAGCACCTTTAGCGGGGGAGGGGGCGAGCAGTACTTC.

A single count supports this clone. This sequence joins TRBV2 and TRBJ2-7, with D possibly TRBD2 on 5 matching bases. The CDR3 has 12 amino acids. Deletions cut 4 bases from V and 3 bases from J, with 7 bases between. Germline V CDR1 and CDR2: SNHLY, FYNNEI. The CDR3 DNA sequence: TGTGCCAGCAGTGTCGAGGGCTACGAGCAGTACTTC. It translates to CASSVEGYEQYF.

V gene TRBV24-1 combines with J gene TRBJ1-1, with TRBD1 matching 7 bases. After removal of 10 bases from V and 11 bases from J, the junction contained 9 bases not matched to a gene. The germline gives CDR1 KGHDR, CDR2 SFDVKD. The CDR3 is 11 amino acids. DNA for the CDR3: TGTGCCACAGGGAGACAGGGTTGGGCTTTCTTT. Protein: CATGRQGWAFF.

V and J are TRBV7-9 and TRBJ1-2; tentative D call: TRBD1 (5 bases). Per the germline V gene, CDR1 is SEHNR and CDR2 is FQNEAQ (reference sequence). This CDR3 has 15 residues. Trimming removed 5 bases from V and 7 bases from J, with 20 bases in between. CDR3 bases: TGTGCCAGCAGCCCAGGGCCAATCCCAGGAAGTGGCTACACCTTC. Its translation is CASSPGPIPGSGYTF.

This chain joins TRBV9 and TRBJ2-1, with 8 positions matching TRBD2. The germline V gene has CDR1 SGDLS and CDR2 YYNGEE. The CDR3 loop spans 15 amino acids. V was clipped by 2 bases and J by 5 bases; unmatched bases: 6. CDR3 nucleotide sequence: TGTGCCAGCAGCGTCTCCGCGGGGGGCAACAATGAGCAGTTCTTC. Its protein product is CASSVSAGGNNEQFF.

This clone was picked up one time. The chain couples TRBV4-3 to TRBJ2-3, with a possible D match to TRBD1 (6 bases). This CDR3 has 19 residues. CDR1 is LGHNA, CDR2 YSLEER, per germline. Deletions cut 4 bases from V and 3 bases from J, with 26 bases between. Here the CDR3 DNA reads TGCGCCAGCAGCCGACATACCCAGGGGAGAGGGTCCGGGACAGATACGCAGTATTTT. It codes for CASSRHTQGRGSGTDTQYF.

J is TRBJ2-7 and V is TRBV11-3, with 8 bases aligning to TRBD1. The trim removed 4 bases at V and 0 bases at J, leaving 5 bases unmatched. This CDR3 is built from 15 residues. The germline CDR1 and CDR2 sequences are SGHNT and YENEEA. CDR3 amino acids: CASSSQGDPSYEQYF. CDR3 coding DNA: TGTGCCAGCAGCTCACAGGGGGATCCCTCCTACGAGCAGTACTTC.

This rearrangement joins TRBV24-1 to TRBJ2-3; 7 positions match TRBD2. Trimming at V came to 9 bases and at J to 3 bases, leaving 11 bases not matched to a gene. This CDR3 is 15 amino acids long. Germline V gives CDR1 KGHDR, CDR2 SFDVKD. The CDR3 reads CATRSTSGDTDTQYF. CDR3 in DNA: TGTGCCACCCGATCGACCAGCGGGGATACAGATACGCAGTATTTT.

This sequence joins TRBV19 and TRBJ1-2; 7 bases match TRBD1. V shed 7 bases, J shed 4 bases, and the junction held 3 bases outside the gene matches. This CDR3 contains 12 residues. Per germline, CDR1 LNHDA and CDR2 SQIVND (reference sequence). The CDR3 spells CASTHRGYGYTF. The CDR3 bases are TGTGCCAGTACCCACAGGGGCTATGGCTACACCTTC.

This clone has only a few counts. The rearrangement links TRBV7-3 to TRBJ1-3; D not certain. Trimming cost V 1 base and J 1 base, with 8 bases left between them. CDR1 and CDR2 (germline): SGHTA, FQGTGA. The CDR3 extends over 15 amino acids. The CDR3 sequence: CASSLMPGSGNTIYF. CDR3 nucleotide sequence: TGTGCCAGCAGCTTAATGCCCGGGTCTGGAAACACCATATATTTT.

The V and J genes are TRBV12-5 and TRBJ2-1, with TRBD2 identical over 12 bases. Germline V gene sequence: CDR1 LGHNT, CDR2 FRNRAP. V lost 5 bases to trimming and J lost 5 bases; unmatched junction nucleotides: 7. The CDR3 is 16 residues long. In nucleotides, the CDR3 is TGTGCTAGTGGTGACCCTAGCGGGGGGGCCCACAATGAGCAGTTCTTC. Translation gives CASGDPSGGAHNEQFF.

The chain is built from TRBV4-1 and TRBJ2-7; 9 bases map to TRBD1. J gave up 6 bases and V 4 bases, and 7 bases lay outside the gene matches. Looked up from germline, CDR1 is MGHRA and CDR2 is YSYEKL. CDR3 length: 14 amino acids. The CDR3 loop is CASSPLGTGTEQYF. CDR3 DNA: TGCGCCAGCAGCCCGCTGGGGACAGGGACCGAGCAGTACTTC.

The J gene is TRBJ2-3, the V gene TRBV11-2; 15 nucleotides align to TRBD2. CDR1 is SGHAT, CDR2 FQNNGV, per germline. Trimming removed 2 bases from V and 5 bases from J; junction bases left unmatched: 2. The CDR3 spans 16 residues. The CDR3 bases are TGTGCCAGCAGCTTAACGGGACTAGCGGGGGGAGATACGCAGTATTTT. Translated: CASSLTGLAGGDTQYF.

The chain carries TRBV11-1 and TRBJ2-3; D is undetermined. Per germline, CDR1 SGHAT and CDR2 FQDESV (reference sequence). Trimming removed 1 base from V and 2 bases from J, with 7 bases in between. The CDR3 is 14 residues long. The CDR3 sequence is CASSLDDSTDTQYF. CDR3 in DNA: TGTGCCAGCAGCTTAGACGACTCCACAGATACGCAGTATTTT. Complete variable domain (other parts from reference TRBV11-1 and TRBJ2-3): EAEVAQSPRYKITEKSQAVAFWCDPISGHATLYWYRQILGQGPELLVQFQDESVVDDSQLPKDRFSAERLKGVDSTLKIQPAELGDSAMYLCASSLDDSTDTQYFGPGTRLTVL.

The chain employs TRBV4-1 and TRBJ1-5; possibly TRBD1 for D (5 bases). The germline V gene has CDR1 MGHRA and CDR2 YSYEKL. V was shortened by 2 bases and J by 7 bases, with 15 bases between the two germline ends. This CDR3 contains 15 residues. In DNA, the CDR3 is TGCGCCAGCAGCCAAAGGGAAGGGGCATTGCAGCCCCAGCATTTT. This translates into CASSQREGALQPQHF.

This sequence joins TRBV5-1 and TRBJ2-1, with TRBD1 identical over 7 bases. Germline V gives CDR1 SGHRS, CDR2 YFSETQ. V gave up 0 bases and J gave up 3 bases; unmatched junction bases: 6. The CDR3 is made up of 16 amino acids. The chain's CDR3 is CASSLAVAGGYNEQFF. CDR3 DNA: TGCGCCAGCAGCTTGGCTGTCGCAGGGGGCTACAATGAGCAGTTCTTC.

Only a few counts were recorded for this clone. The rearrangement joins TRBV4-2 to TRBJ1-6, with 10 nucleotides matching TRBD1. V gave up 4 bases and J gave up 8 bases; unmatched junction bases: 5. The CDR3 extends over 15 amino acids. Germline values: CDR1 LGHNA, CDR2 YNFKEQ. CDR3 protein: CASSRGQGVDSPLHF. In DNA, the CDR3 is TGTGCCAGCAGCCGCGGACAGGGGGTTGATTCACCCCTCCACTTT.

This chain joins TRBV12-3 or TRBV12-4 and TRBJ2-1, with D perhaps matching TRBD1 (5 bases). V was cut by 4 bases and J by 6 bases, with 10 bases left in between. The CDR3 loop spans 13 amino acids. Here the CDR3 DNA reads TGTGCCAGCAGTTCCAGCCAGGGCAATGAGCAGTTCTTC. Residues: CASSSSQGNEQFF.

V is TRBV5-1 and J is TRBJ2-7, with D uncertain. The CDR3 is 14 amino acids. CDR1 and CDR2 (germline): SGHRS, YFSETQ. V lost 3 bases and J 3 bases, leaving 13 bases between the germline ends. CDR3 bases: TGCGCCAGCAGCTCCCACATCATTAACTACGAGCAGTACTTC. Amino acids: CASSSHIINYEQYF.